This T cell receptor beta chain was sequenced in a study of control samples from healthy donors and cancer patients. Germline V gene data show CDR1 as MNHEY and CDR2 as SMNVEV (reference sequence). V was clipped by 10 bases and J by 5 bases; unmatched bases: 11. The CDR3 sequence is 15 residues long. Assay used: immunoSEQ multiplex PCR; TCRdb lists only in-frame clones, some missing. The sample has roughly 220,000 clones; roughly 94% are singletons. The sample consisted of blood. The chain has TRBV27 and TRBJ2-2; 9 bases are shared with TRBD2. The receptor comes from a middle-aged man in good health. CDR3 amino acids: CATREASGVTGELFF. CDR3 in DNA: TGTGCCACCAGAGAGGCTAGCGGGGTGACCGGGGAGCTGTTTTTT.